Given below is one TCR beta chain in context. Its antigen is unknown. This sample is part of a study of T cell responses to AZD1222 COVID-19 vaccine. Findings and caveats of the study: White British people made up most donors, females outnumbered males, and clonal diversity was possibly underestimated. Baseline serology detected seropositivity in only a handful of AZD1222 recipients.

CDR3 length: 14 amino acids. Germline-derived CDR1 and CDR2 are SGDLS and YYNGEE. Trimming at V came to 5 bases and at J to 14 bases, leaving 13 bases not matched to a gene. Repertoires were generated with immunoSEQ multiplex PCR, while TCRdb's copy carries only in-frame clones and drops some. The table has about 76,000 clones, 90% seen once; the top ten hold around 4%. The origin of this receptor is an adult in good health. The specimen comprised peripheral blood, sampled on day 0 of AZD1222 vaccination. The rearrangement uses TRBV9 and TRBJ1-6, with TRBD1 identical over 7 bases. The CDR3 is CASRRGQGNSALHF. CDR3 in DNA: TGTGCCAGCAGGAGGGGGCAGGGTAATTCTGCCCTCCACTTT.